This T cell receptor beta chain stems from a study of blood T cell repertoires in COVID-19. Source study methods: Estimation of nucleated cell counts relied on the amplification of reference gene primers. Assay: immunoSEQ multiplex PCR; the TCRdb copy retains only in-frame clones and omits some. V and J calls and clone size follow that table, whereas D and trimming were derived from the DNA. The table lists about 190,000 clones, 60% to 80% of them singletons. Sequencing input: PBMCs or T cells enriched from blood (not recorded which). The origin of this receptor is a woman in her fifties or sixties who had recovered from COVID-19.

Here the CDR3 reads CASSQPGQGTGELFF. Here the CDR3 DNA reads TGTGCCAGCAGCCAGCCGGGACAGGGCACCGGGGAGCTGTTTTTT. The V and J genes are TRBV28 and TRBJ2-2, with 9 positions matching TRBD1. The germline CDR1 and CDR2 sequences are MDHEN and SYDVKM. The V gene end was trimmed by 6 bases and the J gene end by 4 bases; junction bases not matched to a gene: 6. The length of the CDR3 is 15 residues. Full variable domain (rest looked up from reference TRBV28 and TRBJ2-2): DVKVTQSSRYLVKRTGEKVFLECVQDMDHENMFWYRQDPGLGLRLIYFSYDVKMKEKGDIPEGYSVSREKKERFSLILESASTNQTSMYLCASSQPGQGTGELFFGEGSRLTVL.